This T cell receptor (beta chain) was sequenced in a study of T cell clones after liver transplantation. Overall study context: Three of eight recipients were HCV-positive; others had non-autoimmune, non-viral indications. Samples came pre-transplant, pre-randomization before withdrawal, and post-randomization after withdrawal ended.

Trimming left V 1 base short and J 7 bases short, with 12 bases between. This CDR3 is 14 amino acids long. Germline values: CDR1 SGHDT, CDR2 YYEEEE. Measured with immunoSEQ multiplex PCR; TCRdb has only the in-frame clones, and not every one. The sample has approximately 71,000 clones, 80% to 95% seen once. Overall study results and limits: The donor-reactive repertoire was only partly measurable in a couple of subjects, lacking donor cells.

Sorting of unstimulated PBMCs yielded separate CD3+CD4+ and CD3+CD8+ fractions. With respect to this clone: Its antigen is not known.

V gene TRBV5-6 combines with J gene TRBJ2-4; D is uncertain. The receptor was derived from a human patient who received a liver transplant. The graft donor may have given rise to some T cells. The sequenced sample was CD4+ T cells from blood, obtained less than 27 months after liver transplant. The CDR3 sequence is CASSLYLGRNIQYF. The CDR3, as DNA: TGTGCCAGCAGCTTGTATCTGGGTAGGAACATTCAGTACTTC.